This T cell receptor (beta chain) was sequenced during a study of cytomegalovirus exposure and HLA in healthy donors. This PCR relied on a set of 60 Vbeta primers and 13 Jbeta primers. In the authors' methods: Later reanalysis found about 80 million unique TCR beta chains, around 9.9 million of them shared. Produced via immunoSEQ multiplex PCR; TCRdb's table is partial and in-frame only. V, J and clone size were drawn from that table, and D and trimming were deduced from the DNA. The repertoire holds 80,000 to 100,000 clones, about 81% seen once, with approximately 1.3% in the top ten. Whole-study results and caveats: Cytomegalovirus association was listed for under 200 TCR beta chains.

The V gene's germline CDR1 is SEHNR and CDR2 FQNEAQ (reference sequence). This CDR3 spans 11 amino acids. V was trimmed by 8 bases and J by 3 bases, leaving 8 bases between them. Turning to this clone: What it binds is unknown.

The rearrangement links TRBV7-9 to TRBJ2-7; possibly TRBD2 for D (5 bases). The TCR originated in a middle-aged man in good health and CMV-seronegative. The sample taken for sequencing was PBMCs. CDR3 region: CASRRDYEQYF. The CDR3 DNA reads TGTGCCAGCCGCCGGGACTACGAGCAGTACTTC. Drawing the rest from reference TRBV7-9 and TRBJ2-7, the complete variable domain is DTGVSQNPRHKITKRGQNVTFRCDPISEHNRLYWYRQTLGQGPEFLTYFQNEAQLEKSRLLSDRFSAERPKGSFSTLEIQRTEQGDSAMYLCASRRDYEQYFGPGTRLTVT.